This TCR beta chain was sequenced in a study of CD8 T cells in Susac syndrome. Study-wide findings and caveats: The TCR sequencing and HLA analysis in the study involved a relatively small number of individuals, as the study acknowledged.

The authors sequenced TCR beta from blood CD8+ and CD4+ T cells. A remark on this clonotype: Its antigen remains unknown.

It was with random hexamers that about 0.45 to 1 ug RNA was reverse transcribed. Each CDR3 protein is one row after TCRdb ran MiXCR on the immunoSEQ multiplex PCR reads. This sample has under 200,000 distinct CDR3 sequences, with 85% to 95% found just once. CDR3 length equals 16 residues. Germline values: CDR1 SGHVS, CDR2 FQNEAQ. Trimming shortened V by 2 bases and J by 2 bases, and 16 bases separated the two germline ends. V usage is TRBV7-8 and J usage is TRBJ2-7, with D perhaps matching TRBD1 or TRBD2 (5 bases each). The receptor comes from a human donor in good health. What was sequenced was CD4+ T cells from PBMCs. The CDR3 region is CASSLTRWDRPYEQYV. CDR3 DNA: TGTGCCAGCAGCTTAACCCGTTGGGACCGACCCTACGAGCAGTACGTC.